Only a few counts were recorded for the clone carrying this T cell receptor (beta chain). Its ends do not fully match the called genes, so a read error is possible. The sample belongs to a study of regulatory T cells in long-lasting Graves disease. About the research overall: Patients newly diagnosed with Graves' had been on antithyroid drugs for under 3 months.

Sample time point: newly diagnosed GD, antithyroid drugs for less than 3 months. PBMCs were the source of the RNA used for TCR sequencing. Germline lookup yields CDR1 GTSNPN and CDR2 SVGIG (reference sequence). CDR3 size: 11 residues. HTBI primers from iRepertoire and Arm-PCR of CDR3 regions yielded the TCR beta libraries. TCRdb re-called the multiplex PCR reads through MiXCR, storing one row per CDR3 protein. Of about 360,000 distinct CDR3 sequences listed, around 15% are singletons. These data also featured in a second study, about T cells in Graves' hyperthyroidism and ophthalmopathy. Turning to that study: The HTBI primer set drove a first-round RT-PCR of the TCR CDR3.

Here the sequenced sample was peripheral blood mononuclear cells (PBMCs), taken at new diagnosis, from a patient treated with antithyroid drugs. The TCR comes from a woman aged 18-29 years with Graves disease. This chain joins TRBV30 and TRBJ2-1; possible D gene TRBD2, 6 bases. The CDR3 DNA is TGTGCCTCGGGACTGGACAATGGGCAGTTCTTC. Protein sequence: CASGLDNGQFF.